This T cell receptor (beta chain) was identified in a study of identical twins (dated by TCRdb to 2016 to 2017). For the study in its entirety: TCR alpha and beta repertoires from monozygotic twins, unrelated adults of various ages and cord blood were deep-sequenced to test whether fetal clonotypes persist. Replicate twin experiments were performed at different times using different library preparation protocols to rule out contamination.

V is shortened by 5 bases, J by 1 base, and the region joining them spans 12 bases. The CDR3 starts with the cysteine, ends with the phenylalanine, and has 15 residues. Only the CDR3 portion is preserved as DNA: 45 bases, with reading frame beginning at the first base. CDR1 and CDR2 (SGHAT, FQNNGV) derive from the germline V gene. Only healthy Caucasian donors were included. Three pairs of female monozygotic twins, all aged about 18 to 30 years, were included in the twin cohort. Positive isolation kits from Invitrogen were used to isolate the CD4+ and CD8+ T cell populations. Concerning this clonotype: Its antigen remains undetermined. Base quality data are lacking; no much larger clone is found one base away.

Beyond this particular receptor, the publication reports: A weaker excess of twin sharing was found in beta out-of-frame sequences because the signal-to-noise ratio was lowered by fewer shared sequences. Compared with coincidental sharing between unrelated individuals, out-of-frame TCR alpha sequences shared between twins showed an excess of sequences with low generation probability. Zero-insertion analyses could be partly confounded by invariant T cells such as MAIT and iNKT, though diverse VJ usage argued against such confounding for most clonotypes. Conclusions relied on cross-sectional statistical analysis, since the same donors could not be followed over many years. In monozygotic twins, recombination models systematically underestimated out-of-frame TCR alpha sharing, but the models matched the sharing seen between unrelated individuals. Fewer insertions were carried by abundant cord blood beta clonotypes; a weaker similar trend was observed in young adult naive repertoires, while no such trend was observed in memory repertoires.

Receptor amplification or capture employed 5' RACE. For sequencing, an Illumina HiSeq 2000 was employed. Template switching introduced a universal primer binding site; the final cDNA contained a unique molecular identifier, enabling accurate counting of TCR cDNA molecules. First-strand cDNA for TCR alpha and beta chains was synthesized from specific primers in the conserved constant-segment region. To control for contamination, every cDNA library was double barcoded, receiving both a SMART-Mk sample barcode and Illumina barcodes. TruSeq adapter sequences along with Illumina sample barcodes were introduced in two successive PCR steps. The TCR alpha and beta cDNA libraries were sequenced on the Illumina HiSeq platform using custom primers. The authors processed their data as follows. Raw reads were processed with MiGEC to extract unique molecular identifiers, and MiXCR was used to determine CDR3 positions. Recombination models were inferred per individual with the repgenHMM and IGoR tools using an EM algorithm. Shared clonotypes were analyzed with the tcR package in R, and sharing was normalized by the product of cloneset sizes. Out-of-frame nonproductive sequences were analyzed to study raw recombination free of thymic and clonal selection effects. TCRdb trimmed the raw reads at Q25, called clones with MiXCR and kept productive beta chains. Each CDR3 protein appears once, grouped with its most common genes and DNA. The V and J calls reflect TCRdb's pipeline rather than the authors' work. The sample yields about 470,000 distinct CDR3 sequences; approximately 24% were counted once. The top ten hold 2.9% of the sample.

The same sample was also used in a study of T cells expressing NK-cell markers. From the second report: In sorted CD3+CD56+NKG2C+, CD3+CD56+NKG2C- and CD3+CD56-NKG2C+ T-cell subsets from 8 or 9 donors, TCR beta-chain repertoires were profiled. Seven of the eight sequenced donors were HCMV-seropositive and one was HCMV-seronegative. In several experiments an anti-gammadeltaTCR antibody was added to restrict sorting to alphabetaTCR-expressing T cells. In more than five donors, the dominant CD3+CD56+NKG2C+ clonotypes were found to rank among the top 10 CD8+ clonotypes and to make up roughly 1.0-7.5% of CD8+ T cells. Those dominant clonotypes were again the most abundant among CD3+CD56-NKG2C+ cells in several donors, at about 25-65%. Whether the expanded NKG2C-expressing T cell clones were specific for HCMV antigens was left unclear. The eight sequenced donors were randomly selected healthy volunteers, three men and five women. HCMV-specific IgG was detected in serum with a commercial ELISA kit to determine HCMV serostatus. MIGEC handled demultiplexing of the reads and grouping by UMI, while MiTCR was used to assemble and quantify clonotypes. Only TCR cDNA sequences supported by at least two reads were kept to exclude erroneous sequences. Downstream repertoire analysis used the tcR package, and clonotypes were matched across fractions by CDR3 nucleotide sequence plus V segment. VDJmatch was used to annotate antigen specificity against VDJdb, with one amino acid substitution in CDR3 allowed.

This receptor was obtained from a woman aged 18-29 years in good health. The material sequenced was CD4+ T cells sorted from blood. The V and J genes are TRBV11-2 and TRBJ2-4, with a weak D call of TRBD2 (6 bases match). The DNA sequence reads TGTGCCAGCAGCCGAGGAGGGAAGGCCAAAAACATTCAGTACTTC. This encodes CASSRGGKAKNIQYF.